This TCR beta chain was sequenced for a study of blood T cell repertoires in COVID-19. Study-level background: Sites in the United States, Italy and Spain provided acute and convalescent COVID-19 samples. The analysed material was cDNA or gDNA that came from T cells, B-cell-depleted T cells, or PBMCs.

The authors' processing: Estimation of nucleated cell counts was performed using reference gene primer amplification. The data were produced by immunoSEQ multiplex PCR, yet TCRdb's version contains in-frame clones alone and is incomplete. V, J and clone size derive from that table, while D and trimming were established from the DNA sequence. Among about 140,000 clones, 85% to 90% were seen once, and the ten largest hold roughly 9.6%. The CDR3 loop spans 14 amino acids. CDR1 is LGHDT, CDR2 YNNKEL, per germline (reference sequence). Trimming removed 1 base at V and 4 bases at J, with 11 bases between. The TCR was taken from a woman older than 75 with acute or convalescent COVID-19. Specimen: peripheral blood. This sequence joins TRBV3-1 (or the pseudogene TRBV3-2) and TRBJ2-7; D is possibly TRBD2 (5 bases). Here the CDR3 reads CASSQVASSYEQYF. CDR3 DNA sequence: TGTGCCAGCAGCCAAGTGGCTAGCTCATACGAGCAGTACTTC.